These 24 T cell receptor beta chains came from one sample sequenced in a study of T cells expressing NK-cell markers. TCRdb reprocessed the 5' RACE reads and reports one entry per CDR3 protein, with no DNA. The sample shows some 450,000 distinct CDR3 sequences, and approximately 7% sits with its ten largest clones. Sequencing was performed on blood T cells: a sorted CD56 or NKG2C T cell subset, CD4+ or CD8+ T cells, or bulk PBMC T cells (not recorded which). The receptors stem from a woman between 18 and 70 years old in good health.

The V call is TRBV5-1, the J call TRBJ2-5; TCRdb names TRBD1, which stays unverified in the absence of DNA. The CDR3 extends over 14 amino acids. In germline, CDR1 is SGHRS, CDR2 YFSETQ. The CDR3 protein is CASSNGQYQETQYF.

The rearrangement uses TRBV11-2 and TRBJ2-5; with no DNA, the TCRdb D assignment of TRBD2 cannot be verified. The length of the CDR3 is 20 residues. CDR1 is SGHAT and CDR2 is FQNNGV in the germline V gene. The CDR3 sequence: CASSLGAEVVSGDQRGTQYF.

The chain combines TRBV11-2 with TRBJ2-2; TCRdb proposes TRBD2, but this gene call is untestable without DNA. Germline assignment: CDR1 SGHAT and CDR2 FQNNGV. The CDR3 has 17 residues. The CDR3 is CASSTWTSGARTGELFF.

The chain has TRBV20-1 and TRBJ2-1. Looked up from germline, CDR1 is DFQATT and CDR2 is SNEGSKA (reference sequence). The CDR3 extends over 15 amino acids. The CDR3 protein is CSASNFRGAGDEQFF.

The rearrangement joins TRBV29-1 to TRBJ2-1; TCRdb's D call of TRBD1 is untestable without DNA. The germline V gene has CDR1 SQVTM and CDR2 ANQGSEA. The CDR3 contains 14 residues. The chain's CDR3 is CSARPGQGAGEQFF.

The chain has TRBV4-3 and TRBJ2-1. The CDR3 runs 16 residues. Germline V gene lookup returns CDR1 LGHNA and CDR2 YSLEER. The CDR3 loop reads CASSQEVAARRDEQFF.

This rearrangement joins TRBV5-1 to TRBJ2-2; TCRdb selects TRBD1, and the lack of DNA leaves this call unchecked. The CDR3 has 14 residues. In germline, CDR1 is SGHRS, CDR2 YFSETQ. CDR3 region: CASYRDIDTGELFF. Full variable domain (missing parts from reference TRBV5-1 and TRBJ2-2): KAGVTQTPRYLIKTRGQQVTLSCSPISGHRSVSWYQQTPGQGLQFLFEYFSETQRNKGNFPGRFSGRQFSNSRSEMNVSTLELGDSALYLCASYRDIDTGELFFGEGSRLTVL.

The chain couples TRBV20-1 to TRBJ2-2; TCRdb returns TRBD2, unconfirmable since there is no DNA. The CDR3 totals 15 residues. The germline V gene has CDR1 DFQATT and CDR2 SNEGSKA (reference sequence). CDR3 sequence: CSASSGKWGTGELFF.

This chain links TRBV6-2 or TRBV6-3 with TRBJ2-7. The CDR3 has 13 residues. The germline CDR1 and CDR2 sequences are MNHEY and SVGEGT. This CDR3 is CASSKPLSYEQYF.

This chain's CDR3 is CASSASDSYEQYF. This rearrangement joins TRBV7-6 to TRBJ2-7; TCRdb returns TRBD1, unconfirmable since there is no DNA. The germline V gene has CDR1 SGHVS and CDR2 FNYEAQ. The CDR3 length is 13 residues. The full variable domain, rest sourced from reference TRBV7-6 and TRBJ2-7, is GAGVSQSPRYKVTKRGQDVALRCDPISGHVSLYWYRQALGQGPEFLTYFNYEAQQDKSGLPNDRFSAERPEGSISTLTIQRTEQRDSAMYRCASSASDSYEQYFGPGTRLTVT.

V is TRBV7-2 and J is TRBJ2-1; TCRdb lists TRBD1, though no DNA is available to test this call. This CDR3 has 15 residues. CDR1 is SGHTA and CDR2 is FQGNSA in the germline V gene. The CDR3 reads CASSSDRVILDEQFF.

The V gene is TRBV4-3, the J gene TRBJ2-3; the D gene TCRdb calls, TRBD1, cannot be checked with no DNA. The CDR3 spans 13 residues. Germline lookup yields CDR1 LGHNA and CDR2 YSLEER. CDR3 residues: CASSPGHSDTQYF.

This chain joins TRBV7-9 and TRBJ2-1. Per the germline V gene, CDR1 is SEHNR and CDR2 is FQNEAQ (reference sequence). The CDR3 totals 14 residues. The CDR3 reads CASSASVSYNEQFF.

This CDR3 reads CASSQSPSLAGDQETQYF. The chain employs TRBV4-1 and TRBJ2-5; the D call from TCRdb, TRBD2, cannot be confirmed without DNA. Per germline, CDR1 MGHRA and CDR2 YSYEKL. The CDR3 consists of 18 residues.

The chain joins TRBV19 to TRBJ2-2. This CDR3 has 15 residues. Germline V gene sequence: CDR1 LNHDA, CDR2 SQIVND (reference sequence). Here the CDR3 reads CASSPLIKNTGELFF.

This rearrangement joins TRBV5-1 to TRBJ2-3; no DNA is available, so the TRBD1 call from TCRdb remains unchecked. This CDR3 contains 15 residues. From germline, CDR1 is SGHRS and CDR2 YFSETQ. The CDR3 sequence: CASSPSGGRADTQYF.

The chain is built from TRBV15 and TRBJ2-3. The length of the CDR3 is 14 residues. CDR1 is LNHNV and CDR2 is YYDKDF in the germline V gene (reference sequence). This CDR3 reads CATSRDLGTDTQYF.

J is TRBJ1-1 and V is TRBV3-1. The CDR3 is made up of 16 amino acids. Germline CDR1 is LGHDT and CDR2 is YNNKEL (reference sequence). The CDR3 loop is CASSRSLVRMNTEAFF.

V usage is TRBV20-1 and J usage is TRBJ2-3; there is no DNA to check the TCRdb D call of TRBD1. The CDR3 contains 14 residues. Per the germline V gene, CDR1 is DFQATT and CDR2 is SNEGSKA (reference sequence). CDR3 amino acids: CSARQTGRTDTQYF.

CDR3 loop: CATSQGDSGKLFF. V gene TRBV24-1 combines with J gene TRBJ1-4. Germline CDR1 is KGHDR and CDR2 is SFDVKD. This CDR3 has 13 amino acids.

The gene calls are TRBV20-1 and TRBJ2-2; TCRdb returns TRBD1, unconfirmable since there is no DNA. This CDR3 has 14 residues. Germline V gives CDR1 DFQATT, CDR2 SNEGSKA (reference sequence). CDR3 protein: CSAISGGSGGELFF.

The chain links TRBV7-2 to TRBJ1-6. Germline CDR1 SGHTA, CDR2 FQGNSA. CDR3 length: 15 residues. CDR3 region: CASSLISAGNSPLHF.

The CDR3 sequence: CASSLAPDVFSGANVLTF. This chain joins TRBV7-2 and TRBJ2-6; TCRdb outputs TRBD1, but without DNA this stays unchecked. The germline gives CDR1 SGHTA, CDR2 FQGNSA. This CDR3 has 18 residues.

J is TRBJ2-3 and V is TRBV6-2 or TRBV6-3; TCRdb outputs TRBD1, but without DNA this stays unchecked. This CDR3 spans 15 amino acids. Germline CDR1 MNHEY, CDR2 SVGEGT. The CDR3 loop is CASTPPGPSTDTQYF.